The rows below give T cell receptor beta chains drawn from one sample of a study of T cells in tumors after PD-1 blockade. Clones were sequenced by immunoSEQ multiplex PCR, and TCRdb holds only the in-frame ones, with some missing. The table records nearly 25,000 clones, roughly 80% of them present only once. The material sequenced was PBMCs, taken after anti-PD-1 treatment. All receptors derive from a human donor with basal cell carcinoma. Each CDR3 is given with its conserved first and last residue. A D gene is named only where the DNA matches it firmly. Clone size is shown for a subset of rows, as once, few, many or a class of expanded clone.

v_gene,d_gene,abundance,j_gene,CDR3aa
TRBV5-5,-,-,TRBJ2-6,CASSRRWANVLTF
TRBV4-1,-,-,TRBJ2-4,CASSPHGEVQYF
TRBV7-2,-,-,TRBJ2-7,CASRSQGLASYEQYF
TRBV6-6,-,few,TRBJ1-1,CASSQEPGPAEAFF
TRBV27,-,-,TRBJ1-1,CASRLVRNTEAFF
TRBV19,TRBD1,-,TRBJ2-2,CASITTGVVGTGELFF
TRBV12-3/TRBV12-4,-,once,TRBJ1-1,CASRVTGGTEAFF
TRBV3-1/TRBV3-2,-,-,TRBJ1-3,CASSQVLDGSSGNTIYF
TRBV2,TRBD2,-,TRBJ2-4,CASMGLALAKNIQYF
TRBV15,-,-,TRBJ1-2,CATSRAQDRDGYTF
TRBV12-5,TRBD2,-,TRBJ2-1,CASGLAESGGARNEQFF
TRBV7-3,-,-,TRBJ1-1,CASSLGANTEAFF
TRBV14,TRBD2,-,TRBJ2-6,CASRIAGGPGANVLTF
TRBV5-8,-,-,TRBJ2-3,CASSPQATASTDTQYF
TRBV27,-,once,TRBJ1-1,CASSSPYEAFF
TRBV7-8,-,-,TRBJ1-1,CASRGSRAGEGAFF
TRBV4-2,-,-,TRBJ1-1,CASSQDWGGKEAFF
TRBV19,-,-,TRBJ2-6,CASSMGQARVNVLTF
TRBV7-9,-,few,TRBJ2-7,CASSFDNYEQYF
TRBV4-1,-,-,TRBJ1-2,CASSQSNRETYGYTF
TRBV7-8,-,-,TRBJ2-3,CASSLRRVTDTQYF
TRBV3-1/TRBV3-2,-,-,TRBJ1-4,CASSQGGKANEKLFF
TRBV11-3,TRBD1,-,TRBJ1-2,CASSSGQNYGYTF
TRBV5-4,-,-,TRBJ1-2,CASTKGRANYGYTF
TRBV6-1,TRBD1,once,TRBJ1-4,CASSEYRTGWSTNEKLFF
TRBV3-1/TRBV3-2,-,-,TRBJ2-4,CASSPIKTVAKNIQYF
TRBV12-3/TRBV12-4,-,-,TRBJ1-1,CASTNREGGEAFF
TRBV9,-,-,TRBJ2-2,CASSVAYTGELFF
TRBV7-6,TRBD1,-,TRBJ2-7,CASSLAGGQSSYEQYF
TRBV7-9,-,-,TRBJ2-7,CASSPPLRGKKSYEQYF
TRBV19,-,-,TRBJ1-1,CASSIDRGGRTEAFF
TRBV4-1,TRBD2,-,TRBJ2-1,CASSQEGLAGVNEQFF
TRBV25-1,-,-,TRBJ2-2,CASSEVGVGPNTGELFF
TRBV3-1/TRBV3-2,TRBD1,-,TRBJ1-1,CASSLGTGVMNTEAFF
TRBV5-1,TRBD1,-,TRBJ2-7,CASSGGTGLPHEQYF
TRBV2,TRBD1,-,TRBJ2-7,CASSAGTALVREYF
TRBV7-2,-,-,TRBJ2-5,CASSKRGYLQETQYF
TRBV9,-,-,TRBJ1-1,CASSVAGHTEAFF
TRBV12-5,TRBD2,-,TRBJ2-1,CASGIAGSYNEQFF
TRBV13,-,-,TRBJ2-7,CASSPHRGSSYEQYF
TRBV30,-,-,TRBJ2-7,CAWSSRAYEQYF
TRBV6-5,TRBD1,once,TRBJ2-2,CASSWTGSGELFF
TRBV20-1,-,few,TRBJ1-4,CSASTDSGTNEKLFF
TRBV7-8,TRBD1,-,TRBJ1-5,CASSHNPRDRYSNQPQHF
TRBV5-1,-,-,TRBJ1-1,CASSLDRVNTEAFF
TRBV6-5,-,-,TRBJ1-4,CASSYSFGGAGEKLFF
TRBV7-9,-,-,TRBJ1-1,CASSLAGGLAEAFF
TRBV7-2,-,-,TRBJ1-5,CASSLVAGARRGNQPQHF
TRBV5-1,TRBD1,-,TRBJ1-2,CASSHGRDRGIGYTF
TRBV6-1,-,few,TRBJ1-5,CASSERASGGNQPQHF
TRBV6-6,-,-,TRBJ2-7,CASSPKEYEQYF
TRBV5-6,-,-,TRBJ1-6,CASSPIRDSPLHF
TRBV3-1/TRBV3-2,-,-,TRBJ1-1,CASSLGRGRNTEAFF